This record concerns one T cell receptor beta chain sequence. The CDR3 sequence is 12 residues long. V was trimmed by 6 bases and J by 3 bases, leaving 9 bases between them. Germline loops: CDR1 SQVTM, CDR2 ANQGSEA. This entry comes from a study of blood T cell repertoires in COVID-19. For the study at large: Acute and convalescent COVID-19 specimens originated in the United States, Italy and Spain.

Sequencing was performed with immunoSEQ multiplex PCR; in TCRdb, only in-frame clones are kept and a portion is missing. The data contain approximately 210,000 clones, 88% of them singletons. This clonotype was sampled from a man in his 70s with acute or convalescent COVID-19. The chain combines TRBV29-1 with TRBJ1-3, with D possibly TRBD1 on 6 matching bases. Sequenced input: peripheral blood. CDR3 sequence reads: CSVSGVGNTIYF. The CDR3 coding sequence is TGCAGCGTCTCAGGGGTTGGAAACACCATATATTTT.